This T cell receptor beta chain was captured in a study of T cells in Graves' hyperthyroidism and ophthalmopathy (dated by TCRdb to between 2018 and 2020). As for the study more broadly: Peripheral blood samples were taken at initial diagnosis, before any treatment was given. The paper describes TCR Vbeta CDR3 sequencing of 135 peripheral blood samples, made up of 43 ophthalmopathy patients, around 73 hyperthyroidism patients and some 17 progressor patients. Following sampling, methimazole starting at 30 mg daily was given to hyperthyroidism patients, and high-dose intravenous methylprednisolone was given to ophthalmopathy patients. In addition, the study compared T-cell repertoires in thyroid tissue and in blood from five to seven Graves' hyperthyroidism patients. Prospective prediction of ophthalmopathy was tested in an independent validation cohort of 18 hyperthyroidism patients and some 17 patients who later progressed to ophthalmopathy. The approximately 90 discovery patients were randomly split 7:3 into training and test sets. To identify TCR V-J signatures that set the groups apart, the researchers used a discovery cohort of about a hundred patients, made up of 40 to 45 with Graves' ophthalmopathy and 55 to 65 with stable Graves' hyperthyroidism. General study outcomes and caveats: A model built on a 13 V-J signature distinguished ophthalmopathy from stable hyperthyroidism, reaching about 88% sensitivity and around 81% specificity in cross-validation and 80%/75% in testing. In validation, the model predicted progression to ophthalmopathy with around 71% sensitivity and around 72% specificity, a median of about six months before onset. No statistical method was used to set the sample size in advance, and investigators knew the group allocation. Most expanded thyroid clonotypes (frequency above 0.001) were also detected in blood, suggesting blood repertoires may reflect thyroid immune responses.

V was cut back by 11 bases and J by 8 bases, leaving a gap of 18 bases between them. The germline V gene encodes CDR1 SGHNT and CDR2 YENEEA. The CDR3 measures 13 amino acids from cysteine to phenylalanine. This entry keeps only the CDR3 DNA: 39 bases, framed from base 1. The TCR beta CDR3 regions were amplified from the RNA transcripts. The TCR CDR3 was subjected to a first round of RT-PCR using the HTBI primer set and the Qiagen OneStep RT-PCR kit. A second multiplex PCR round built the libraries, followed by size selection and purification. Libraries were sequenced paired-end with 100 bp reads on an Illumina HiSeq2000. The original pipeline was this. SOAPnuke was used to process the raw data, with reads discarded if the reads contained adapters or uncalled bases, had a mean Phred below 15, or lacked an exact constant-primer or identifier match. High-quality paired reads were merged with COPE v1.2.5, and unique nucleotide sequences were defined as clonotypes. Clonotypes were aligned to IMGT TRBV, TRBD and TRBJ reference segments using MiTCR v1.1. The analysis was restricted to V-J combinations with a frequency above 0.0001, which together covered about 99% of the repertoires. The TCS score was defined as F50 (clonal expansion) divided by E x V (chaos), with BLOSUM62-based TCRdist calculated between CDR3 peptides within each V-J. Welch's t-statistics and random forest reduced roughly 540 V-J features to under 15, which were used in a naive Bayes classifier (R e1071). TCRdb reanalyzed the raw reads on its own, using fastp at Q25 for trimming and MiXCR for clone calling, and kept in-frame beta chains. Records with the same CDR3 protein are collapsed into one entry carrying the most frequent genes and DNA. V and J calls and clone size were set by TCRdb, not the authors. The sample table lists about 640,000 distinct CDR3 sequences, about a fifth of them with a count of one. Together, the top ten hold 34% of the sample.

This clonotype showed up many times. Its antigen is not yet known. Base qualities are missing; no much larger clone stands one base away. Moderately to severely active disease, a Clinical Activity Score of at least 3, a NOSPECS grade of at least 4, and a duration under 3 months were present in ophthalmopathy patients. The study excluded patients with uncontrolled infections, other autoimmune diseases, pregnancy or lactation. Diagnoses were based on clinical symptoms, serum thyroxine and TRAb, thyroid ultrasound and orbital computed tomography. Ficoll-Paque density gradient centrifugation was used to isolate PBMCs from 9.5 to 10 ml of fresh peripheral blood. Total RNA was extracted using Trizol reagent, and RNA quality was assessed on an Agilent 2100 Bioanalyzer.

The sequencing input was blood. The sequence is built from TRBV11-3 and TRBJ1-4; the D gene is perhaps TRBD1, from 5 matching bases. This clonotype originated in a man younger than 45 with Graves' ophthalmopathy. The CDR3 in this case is CAPGKGTAEKLFF. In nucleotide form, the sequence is TGTGCCCCCGGGAAGGGGACGGCCGAAAAACTGTTTTTT.